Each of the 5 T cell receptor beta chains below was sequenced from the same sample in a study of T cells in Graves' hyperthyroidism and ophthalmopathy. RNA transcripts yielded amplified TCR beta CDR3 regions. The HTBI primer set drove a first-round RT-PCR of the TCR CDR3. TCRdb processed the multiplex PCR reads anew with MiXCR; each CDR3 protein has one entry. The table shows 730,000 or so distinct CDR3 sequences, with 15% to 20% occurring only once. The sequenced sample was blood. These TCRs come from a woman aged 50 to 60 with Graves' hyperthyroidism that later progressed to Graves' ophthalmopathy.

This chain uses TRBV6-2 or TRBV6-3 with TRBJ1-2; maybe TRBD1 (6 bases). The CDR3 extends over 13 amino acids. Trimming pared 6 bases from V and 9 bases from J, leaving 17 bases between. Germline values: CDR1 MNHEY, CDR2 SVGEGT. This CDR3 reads CASSPGQSLSYTF. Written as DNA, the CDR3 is TGTGCCAGCAGCCCCGGACAGTCTTTAAGCTACACCTTC.

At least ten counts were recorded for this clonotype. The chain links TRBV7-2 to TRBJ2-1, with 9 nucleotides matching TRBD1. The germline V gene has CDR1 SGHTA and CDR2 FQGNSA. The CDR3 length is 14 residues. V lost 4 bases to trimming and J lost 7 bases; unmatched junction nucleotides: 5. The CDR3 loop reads CASSSTGGWNEQFF. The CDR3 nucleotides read TGTGCCAGCAGCTCGACAGGGGGTTGGAATGAGCAGTTCTTC.

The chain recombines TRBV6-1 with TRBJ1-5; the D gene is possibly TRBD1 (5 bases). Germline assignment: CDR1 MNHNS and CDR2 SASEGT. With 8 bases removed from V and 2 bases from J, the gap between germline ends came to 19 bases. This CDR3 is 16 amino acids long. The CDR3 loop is CASREAGTTGNQPQHF. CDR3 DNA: TGTGCCAGCCGGGAAGCCGGGACGACGGGCAATCAGCCCCAGCATTTT.

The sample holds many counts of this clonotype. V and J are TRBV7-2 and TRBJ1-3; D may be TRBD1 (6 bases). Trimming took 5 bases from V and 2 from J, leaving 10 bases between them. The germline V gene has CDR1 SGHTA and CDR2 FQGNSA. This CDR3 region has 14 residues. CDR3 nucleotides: TGTGCCAGCAGCCGGACAGTCGCTGGAAACACCATATATTTT. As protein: CASSRTVAGNTIYF.

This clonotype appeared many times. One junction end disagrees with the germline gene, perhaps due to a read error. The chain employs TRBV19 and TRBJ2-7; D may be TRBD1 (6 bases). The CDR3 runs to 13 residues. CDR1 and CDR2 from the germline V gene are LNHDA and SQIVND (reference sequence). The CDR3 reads CASSTTGTYEQYF. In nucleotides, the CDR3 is TGTGCCAGCAGTACGACAGGTACCTACGAGCAGTACTTC.